This entry features one T cell receptor (beta chain) sequence. What this receptor recognizes is not known. There are no base qualities to consult, and no much larger clone falls within one base. The sample belongs to a study of blood T cell repertoires in COVID-19 (dated by TCRdb to 2018 to 2020). Notes on the research overall: Collaborator samples came from the United States, Italy and Spain and covered acute and convalescent phases of COVID-19. The material from the prospective study consisted of cDNA or gDNA derived from T cells, B-cell-depleted T cells, or PBMCs. Where HLA class I and class II types were available, the types were taken from metadata supplied by the sample provider, not from assay-based typing. A de-identified subject ID, COVID-19 status, age in years and sex were almost always included in the sample metadata. Subjects who had been exposed to COVID-19, were actively infected with it, or had recovered from it provided the deeply sampled blood TCRbeta repertoires that made up the dataset. The repertoires were released in a freely available public database intended as a resource for research on the immune response to SARS-CoV-2. The samples were drawn from two sources: the first 160 participants of the ongoing ImmuneRACE study, and some 1,300 subjects contributed by 6 global collaborators. The paper's findings and limits, for the study overall: How much clinical and demographic metadata was included differed by source and by participant, and the metadata was provided uncurated.

TCRbeta CDR3 regions were amplified from genomic DNA by means of the immunoSEQ Assay, a bias-controlled multiplex PCR. The study's own analysis went as follows. The number of nucleated cells in each sample was estimated by amplification of reference gene primers within the assay. To quantify the absolute abundance of each unique TCRbeta CDR3 rearrangement, sequence reads were collapsed and filtered. Productive Simpson clonality was computed per sample as the square root of Simpson's diversity index over productive rearrangements. As stored in TCRdb, this immuneACCESS dataset retains in-frame rearrangements with V and J assigned. A fraction of the clones does not appear; measured against another copy, unresolved V genes explain less than half of the discrepancy, and the remainder lacks a known reason. The DNA was the basis for D and trimming; V, J and clone size are from that table. This sample comprises 70,000 to 100,000 clones, less than 90% of them detected only once. The ten largest clones take up about 1.2% of the sample.

Whole blood was collected in K2EDTA tubes by collaborating institutions according to the institutions' own protocols. Collaborator samples were shipped for TCRbeta analysis as frozen whole blood, isolated PBMCs, or DNA extracted from either sample type. Per the germline V gene, SGHNT is the CDR1 and YENEEA is the CDR2. V and J are trimmed by 5 bases and 2 bases, and the gene matches miss 5 bases of the junction. The CDR3 holds 16 amino acids from the cysteine to the phenylalanine. The entry retains the CDR3 DNA only, 48 bases that are in frame from base 1. The sequence joins TRBV11-3 to TRBJ2-1; 11 nucleotides in the junction match TRBD2. The specimen was peripheral blood. The source is a man older than 75 with active or convalescent COVID-19. The CDR3 corresponds to CASSPGLAAPYNEQFF. In nucleotides, the sequence is TGTGCCAGCAGCCCGGGACTAGCGGCCCCCTACAATGAGCAGTTCTTC.